A single sample is the source of the 27 T cell receptor beta chains below, sequenced in a study of CD4 and CD8 cells across lung adenocarcinoma regions. TCRdb independently ran MiXCR on the PCR reads; one entry per CDR3 protein. The table shows 4,000 to 5,500 distinct CDR3 sequences, with about three fifths occurring only once. Sequenced input: CD4+ T cells from the center of a lung tumor. Receptor source: a male donor with lung adenocarcinoma. The CD4 and CD8 labels of this study may be unreliable.

The CDR3 protein is CASSQGTGPLDIQYF. DNA of the CDR3: TGCGCCAGCAGCCAAGGGACAGGGCCCTTGGACATTCAGTACTTC. V usage is TRBV4-3 and J usage is TRBJ2-4, with 8 positions matching TRBD1. J lost 8 bases, V lost 1 base, and 7 bases had no gene match. The length of the CDR3 is 15 residues. CDR1 and CDR2 (germline): LGHNA, YSLEER.

This clonotype occurred a few times. The chain uses TRBV12-3 or TRBV12-4 and TRBJ2-1; D is unresolved. This CDR3 has 13 residues. V lost 3 bases to trimming and J lost 9 bases, with 12 bases between them. In DNA, the CDR3 is TGTGCCAGCAGTTTGAAGGAAACGAGTGAGCAGTTCTTC. This codes for CASSLKETSEQFF.

This clonotype was counted only a few times. V usage is TRBV11-3 and J usage is TRBJ2-3; D unresolved. This CDR3 comprises 14 residues. The V gene's germline CDR1 is SGHNT and CDR2 YENEEA. The ends were cut back, 5 bases at V and 0 bases at J, with 9 bases in the middle. The CDR3: CASSLGFSTDTQYF. Here the CDR3 DNA reads TGTGCCAGCAGCCTCGGGTTTAGCACAGATACGCAGTATTTT.

Only one count was recorded for this clonotype. The rearrangement links TRBV6-1 to TRBJ2-5, with TRBD1 matching over 8 bases. Unmatched junction bases numbered 13, after V lost 6 bases and J lost 4 bases. The V gene's germline CDR1 is MNHNS and CDR2 SASEGT. The CDR3 consists of 16 residues. The CDR3, as DNA: TGTGCCAGCAGACTGACAGGGGTTCTAGGTGGAGAGACCCAGTACTTC. Protein product: CASRLTGVLGGETQYF.

The chain combines TRBV6-1 with TRBJ1-3, with TRBD1 matching 7 bases. Germline loops: CDR1 MNHNS, CDR2 SASEGT. CDR3 length: 18 amino acids. With V trimmed by 2 bases and J by 3 bases, 13 bases remained unmatched. This chain's CDR3 is CASSELGGGRGGGNTIYF. The DNA for the CDR3 is TGTGCCAGCAGTGAATTAGGAGGGGGCCGGGGAGGTGGAAACACCATATATTTT.

J is TRBJ2-3 and V is TRBV6-5; D is possibly TRBD2 (5 bases). The CDR3 loop spans 12 amino acids. The germline CDR1 and CDR2 sequences are MNHEY and SVGAGI. Trimming stripped 2 bases from V and 12 bases from J, with 12 bases between. CDR3 DNA: TGTGCCAGCAGTTACGACCGGGGTTTTCAGTATTTT. It encodes CASSYDRGFQYF.

In its sample, this clonotype ranks as large. The chain couples TRBV6-1 to TRBJ1-6; TRBD1 agrees at 9 bases. The CDR3 is 13 amino acids. CDR1 and CDR2 (germline): MNHNS, SASEGT. V was pared by 6 bases and J by 7 bases, with 1 base of the junction left unmatched. The CDR3 loop is CASSGTGNSPLHF. For the CDR3, the DNA is TGTGCCAGCAGCGGGACAGGGAATTCACCCCTCCACTTT.

V gene TRBV6-1 combines with J gene TRBJ2-3, with a possible D match to TRBD2 (6 bases). Trimming took off 5 bases at V and 6 bases at J, with 24 bases between the two ends. The CDR3 is made up of 17 amino acids. From germline, CDR1 is MNHNS and CDR2 SASEGT. CDR3 in DNA: TGTGCCAGCAGTCGGAGGGCGGTGACCGGTGAAGGGGATACGCAGTATTTT. It yields the protein CASSRRAVTGEGDTQYF.

The V gene is TRBV3-1, the J gene TRBJ2-1; 9 bases fit TRBD2. Germline loops: CDR1 LGHDT, CDR2 YNNKEL (reference sequence). This CDR3 has 16 residues. The V and J ends lost 3 bases and 3 bases, in that order; junction bases with no gene match: 6. CDR3 in amino acids: CASSQVAGAGYNEQFF. CDR3 nucleotide sequence: TGTGCCAGCAGCCAGGTAGCGGGAGCAGGCTACAATGAGCAGTTCTTC.

To note about this clonotype: A junction end diverges from the germline sequence, so it may reflect a read error. The rearrangement joins TRBV6-1 to TRBJ2-3; weak D call: TRBD2 (5 bases). The CDR3 spans 14 residues. Germline V gives CDR1 MNHNS, CDR2 SASEGT. CDR3 sequence: CAGSAEADQDTQYF. CDR3 nucleotides: TGTGCGGGCAGTGCGGAGGCCGACCAAGATACCCAGTATTTT.

This clonotype was picked up a small number of times. V is TRBV7-2 and J is TRBJ2-7; TRBD1 matches at 7 bases. Trimming took 5 bases from V and 3 from J; bases not matched to a gene: 4. Germline V lookup: CDR1 SGHTA, CDR2 FQGNSA. The CDR3 is made up of 13 amino acids. CDR3 nucleotides: TGTGCCAGCAGCCGGGACAGAGACTACGAGCAGTACTTC. The encoded protein is CASSRDRDYEQYF.

This clonotype has more than one count but fewer than ten. V is TRBV6-1 and J is TRBJ2-1, with 9 bases identical to TRBD2. The CDR3 sequence is 16 residues long. The junction had 4 bases not matched to a gene; V was cut back by 0 bases and J by 4 bases. Germline CDR1 and CDR2: MNHNS and SASEGT. The CDR3 nucleotides are TGTGCCAGCAGTGAAGCGACTAGCGGCCTATACAATGAGCAGTTCTTC. Its protein product is CASSEATSGLYNEQFF.

The table lists this clonotype with a count of one. The junction departs from the called germline gene at one end, perhaps through a read error. This chain uses TRBV27 with TRBJ2-5, with a tentative D call TRBD2 (6 bases). Germline lookup yields CDR1 MNHEY and CDR2 SMNVEV (reference sequence). There are 14 residues in the CDR3. CDR3 sequence (DNA): TGTGCGGGCAGTGGGGGGTCTGACCAAGAGACGCAGTACTTC. This translates into CAGSGGSDQETQYF.

Note on this clonotype: A much more abundant neighbour one base away suggests this may be a read error. This chain links TRBV6-1 with TRBJ2-1; D may be TRBD1 or TRBD2 (7 bases each). Germline CDR1 reads MNHNS; CDR2 reads SASEGT. CDR3 length: 13 amino acids. Trimming shortened V by 6 bases and J by 13 bases, and 19 bases separated the two germline ends. The CDR3 loop is CASRTSTGETQFF. The DNA for the CDR3 is TGTGCCAGCAGGACTAGCACAGGGGAGACCCAGTTCTTC.

In its sample, this clonotype was seen a few times. V and J are TRBV6-1 and TRBJ2-2; 7 bases match TRBD2. There are 14 residues in the CDR3. The V segment lost 6 bases and the J segment 8 bases; nucleotides outside the gene matches: 9. Germline-derived CDR1 and CDR2 are MNHNS and SASEGT. This chain's CDR3 is CASRGGLPTGELFF. DNA for the CDR3: TGTGCCAGCAGGGGGGGACTACCGACGGGGGAGCTGTTTTTT.

As regards this clonotype: No conserved phenylalanine or tryptophan is present at the end of the CDR3, so a read error is the likely explanation. The limits of the CDR3 on the DNA are not certain, so only TCRdb's listed CDR3 is given. This CDR3 is CASSEVRA. V and J are TRBV6-1 and TRBJ1-1; no check of the table's D call, TRBD1, against the DNA was made. Germline V lookup: CDR1 MNHNS, CDR2 SASEGT. The CDR3 adds up to 8 amino acids, both ends counted.

This sequence joins TRBV14 and TRBJ1-4, with 10 bases aligning to TRBD1. CDR1 and CDR2 from the germline V gene are SGHDN and FVKESK. Germline trimming cut 4 bases from V and 8 bases from J; bases unmatched to any gene: 4. CDR3 length: 14 residues. The CDR3 sequence: CASSPGQGREKLFF. The CDR3, as DNA: TGTGCCAGCAGCCCGGGACAGGGGAGGGAAAAACTGTTTTTT.

The gene calls are TRBV6-1 and TRBJ2-5; possibly TRBD1 for D (5 bases). The better agreement between TRBJ2-7 and the DNA end casts doubt on the J call. The CDR3 loop spans 12 amino acids. Germline CDR1 reads MNHNS; CDR2 reads SASEGT. The CDR3 DNA follows: TGTGCCAGCGGCGCCAGGGCCTACGAGCAGTACTTC. Its translation is CASGARAYEQYF.

This clonotype was counted between two and nine times. The rearrangement uses TRBV10-3 and TRBJ2-2; D is undetermined. Germline lookup yields CDR1 ENHRY and CDR2 SYGVKD. There are 13 residues in the CDR3. Trimming left V 6 bases short and J 6 bases short, with 11 bases between. The CDR3 sequence: CAISDAVAGELFF. The CDR3, as DNA: TGTGCCATCAGCGACGCCGTCGCCGGGGAGCTGTTTTTT.

The chain recombines TRBV11-3 with TRBJ2-1; D remains ambiguous. With 5 bases removed from V and 2 bases from J, the gap between germline ends came to 4 bases. Looked up from germline, CDR1 is SGHNT and CDR2 is YENEEA. The CDR3 runs to 12 residues. The CDR3 here is CASSLPYNEQFF. CDR3 DNA: TGTGCCAGCAGCCTCCCCTACAATGAGCAGTTCTTC.

The chain carries TRBV25-1 and TRBJ2-5, with D perhaps assigned TRBD1 or TRBD2 (6 bases each). The ends were cut back, 6 bases at V and 4 bases at J, with 21 bases in the middle. The CDR3 is 16 residues long. The germline V gene encodes CDR1 MGHDK and CDR2 SYGVNS. The CDR3, as DNA: TGTGCCAGCAGGGGGGCCGGGGGCGGGGCCCGAGAGACCCAGTACTTC. Its translation: CASRGAGGGARETQYF.

V usage is TRBV6-1 and J usage is TRBJ2-3; 9 bases match TRBD2. Germline V gene data show CDR1 as MNHNS and CDR2 as SASEGT. The V gene end was trimmed by 2 bases and the J gene end by 1 base; junction bases not matched to a gene: 7. This CDR3 is 17 amino acids long. The CDR3 loop is CASSEPSAGGGTDTQYF. Here the CDR3 DNA reads TGTGCCAGCAGTGAACCTAGCGCGGGGGGGGGCACAGATACGCAGTATTTT.

The chain recombines TRBV6-1 with TRBJ2-2; D is perhaps TRBD1 (6 bases). Germline V lookup: CDR1 MNHNS, CDR2 SASEGT. The V end was cut by 2 bases, the J end by 7 bases, with 11 bases between. The CDR3 runs to 14 residues. The DNA of the CDR3 is TGTGCCAGCAGTGAACAGGGGCCGGGCGGGGAGCTGTTTTTT. This gives the protein CASSEQGPGGELFF.

This CDR3 reads CASSSSGSPYNEQFF. In nucleotides, the CDR3 is TGTGCCAGCAGCTCCAGCGGGAGCCCCTACAATGAGCAGTTCTTC. The chain recombines TRBV11-3 with TRBJ2-1, with TRBD2 identical over 8 bases. The germline V gene encodes CDR1 SGHNT and CDR2 YENEEA. Trimming at V came to 4 bases and at J to 2 bases, leaving 4 bases not matched to a gene. This CDR3 comprises 15 residues. The full variable domain, rest sourced from reference TRBV11-3 and TRBJ2-1, is EAGVVQSPRYKIIEKKQPVAFWCNPISGHNTLYWYLQNLGQGPELLIRYENEEAVDDSQLPKDRFSAERLKGVDSTLKIQPAELGDSAVYLCASSSSGSPYNEQFFGPGTRLTVL.

On this clonotype: One end of the junction varies from germline; a read error may be responsible. The V gene is TRBV25-1, the J gene TRBJ2-3; TRBD1 might be the D (6 bases). The CDR3 is 16 residues long. In germline, CDR1 is MGHDK, CDR2 SYGVNS. In nucleotides, the CDR3 is TGTGCCAGCAGTGCGGCAGCGGTGGGGGCCAAAGATACGCAGTACTTT. It yields the protein CASSAAAVGAKDTQYF. The whole variable domain, filled in from reference TRBV25-1 and TRBJ2-3, reads EADIYQTPRYLVIGTGKKITLECSQTMGHDKMYWYQQDPGMELHLIHYSYGVNSTEKGDLSSESTVSRIRTEHFPLTLESARPSHTSQYLCASSAAAVGAKDTQYFGPGTRLTVL.

Of note for this clonotype: One end of the junction does not line up with germline, which may come from a read error. This sequence joins TRBV25-1 and TRBJ2-3; 9 bases line up with TRBD2. Germline lookup yields CDR1 MGHDK and CDR2 SYGVNS. This CDR3 has 18 residues. The CDR3: CASSGSGRGGRDGDTQYF. CDR3 nucleotides: TGTGCCAGCAGTGGATCGGGGCGGGGGGGGCGTGACGGAGATACGCAGTATTTC.

The J gene is TRBJ2-7, the V gene TRBV7-3; no firm D call. The J call may be wrong; the DNA end is better matched by TRBJ2-5. This CDR3 has 13 amino acids. Germline V gene lookup returns CDR1 SGHTA and CDR2 FQGTGA. The CDR3 reads CASSSGVGETQYF. As DNA, the CDR3 is TGTGCCAGCAGCTCTGGGGTAGGGGAGACCCAGTACTTC.